These 14 T cell receptor beta chains originate from one sample sequenced in a study of identical twins (TCRdb year 2016). Preparation of the library involved 5' RACE. Sequencing was carried out with an Illumina HiSeq 2000. The raw public reads went through TCRdb reprocessing: fastp at Q25, MiXCR clone calling, in-frame beta chains kept. Under each unique CDR3 protein, matching rows form one entry showing the most common genes and DNA. Counted in this sample were 750,000 to 950,000 distinct CDR3 sequences; about 12% of them appeared once. The ten largest account for about 1.6% of the sample. This same sample was also taken into another study, of yellow fever vaccine responses in identical twins.

Material: PBMCs. The receptor set was obtained from a woman between 18 and 30 years old in good health.

This clonotype showed up just a few times. This chain links TRBV10-3 with TRBJ1-6; the D is unclear. V was pared by 5 bases and J by 13 bases, with 9 bases between. This CDR3 is built from 11 residues. The germline gives CDR1 ENHRY, CDR2 SYGVKD. The CDR3 loop is CAISSNGPLHF. The CDR3 DNA sequence: TGTGCCATCAGTAGCAATGGGCCCCTCCACTTT.

In this sample, this clonotype turned up many times. The V gene is TRBV10-3, the J gene TRBJ2-7; the match to TRBD2 covers 10 bases. This CDR3 spans 15 amino acids. Germline V gives CDR1 ENHRY, CDR2 SYGVKD. V trimming: 0 bases; J trimming: 3 bases; junction bases outside the gene matches: 2. The CDR3 DNA reads TGTGCCATCAGTGAGTCCCAGCGGGGGGGCTACGAGCAGTACGTC. Translation gives CAISESQRGGYEQYV.

The chain recombines TRBV20-1 with TRBJ2-1, with 8 bases matching TRBD2. Trimming cost V 2 bases and J 10 bases; bases outside gene matches: 13. Germline CDR1 is DFQATT and CDR2 is SNEGSKA (reference sequence). This CDR3 region has 15 residues. The CDR3, as DNA: TGCAGTGCTAGATCCCGGGAGGGAGGGCTAGAAGAGCAGTTCTTC. It yields the protein CSARSREGGLEEQFF.

Only a few counts were recorded for this clonotype. The chain combines TRBV24-1 with TRBJ2-1, with 8 bases matching TRBD2. Germline lookup yields CDR1 KGHDR and CDR2 SFDVKD. After removal of 5 bases from V and 3 bases from J, the junction contained 8 bases not matched to a gene. This CDR3 is built from 16 residues. CDR3 coding DNA: TGTGCCACCAGTGGAGGTAGCGGGATAAACTACAATGAGCAGTTCTTC. Residues: CATSGGSGINYNEQFF.

The V gene is TRBV12-3 or TRBV12-4, the J gene TRBJ1-4; D uncertain. The length of the CDR3 is 14 residues. Trimming took off 1 base at V and 6 bases at J, with 9 bases between the two ends. CDR3 in amino acids: CASSLGTVDEKLFF. In DNA, the CDR3 is TGTGCCAGCAGTTTAGGGACTGTGGATGAAAAACTGTTTTTT.

V is TRBV9 and J is TRBJ1-5, with unresolved D. Germline V lookup: CDR1 SGDLS, CDR2 YYNGEE. The CDR3 runs 14 residues. Trimming pared 2 bases from V and 7 bases from J, leaving 13 bases between. The CDR3, as DNA: TGTGCCAGCAGCGTTCCCCCCCGCGGGCAGCCCCAGCATTTT. This encodes CASSVPPRGQPQHF.

The chain links TRBV5-1 to TRBJ2-5; either TRBD1 or TRBD2 may supply D (5 bases each). Trimming shortened V by 0 bases and J by 1 base, and 13 bases separated the two germline ends. The CDR3 is made up of 16 amino acids. Per germline, CDR1 SGHRS and CDR2 YFSETQ. The CDR3 sequence is CASSLGRTGPQETQYF. The CDR3, as DNA: TGCGCCAGCAGCTTGGGACGTACGGGACCCCAAGAGACCCAGTACTTC. The whole variable domain, filled in from reference TRBV5-1 and TRBJ2-5, reads KAGVTQTPRYLIKTRGQQVTLSCSPISGHRSVSWYQQTPGQGLQFLFEYFSETQRNKGNFPGRFSGRQFSNSRSEMNVSTLELGDSALYLCASSLGRTGPQETQYFGPGTRLLVL.

V is TRBV24-1 and J is TRBJ2-5; 7 bases match TRBD1. V lost 5 bases, J lost 3 bases, and 8 bases stayed unmatched. Per the germline V gene, CDR1 is KGHDR and CDR2 is SFDVKD. The length of the CDR3 is 15 residues. The CDR3 DNA is TGTGCCACCAGTGGTACCCAACAGGGGAAAGAGACCCAGTACTTC. It specifies CATSGTQQGKETQYF.

This rearrangement joins TRBV20-1 to TRBJ2-3; D possibly corresponds to TRBD1 (5 bases). CDR1 and CDR2 from the germline V gene are DFQATT and SNEGSKA (reference sequence). The V end lost 5 bases, the J end lost 2 bases, and 8 bases lay between the germline ends. The CDR3 extends over 12 amino acids. The CDR3 is CSAPDTTDTQYF. In DNA, the CDR3 is TGCAGTGCTCCGGACACCACAGATACGCAGTATTTT.

The J gene is TRBJ2-5, the V gene TRBV3-1; no clear D. Germline CDR1 and CDR2: LGHDT and YNNKEL (reference sequence). The CDR3 length is 15 residues. Trimming pared 1 base from V and 0 bases from J, leaving 9 bases between. CDR3 DNA: TGTGCCAGCAGCCAAGGACCGATAAACCAAGAGACCCAGTACTTC. It translates to CASSQGPINQETQYF.

CDR3 residues: CSARETGMGTGELFF. The CDR3 DNA follows: TGCAGTGCTAGAGAGACAGGGATGGGCACCGGGGAGCTGTTTTTT. The chain carries TRBV20-1 and TRBJ2-2; TRBD1 aligns across 7 bases. Germline loops: CDR1 DFQATT, CDR2 SNEGSKA (reference sequence). This CDR3 comprises 15 residues. The junction had 5 bases not matched to a gene; V was cut back by 0 bases and J by 4 bases.

The chain is built from TRBV4-1 and TRBJ2-3, with 10 bases fitting TRBD2. Germline values: CDR1 MGHRA, CDR2 YSYEKL. The CDR3 runs 17 residues. J gave up 3 bases and V 2 bases, and 8 bases lay outside the gene matches. The CDR3 bases are TGCGCCAGCAGCCAACCCTTAGGACTAGCGGAGACAGATACGCAGTATTTT. Amino acids: CASSQPLGLAETDTQYF.

The V and J genes are TRBV19 and TRBJ2-6; D uncertain. V was cut by 3 bases and J by 2 bases, with 11 bases left in between. The CDR3 is 16 residues long. CDR1 LNHDA and CDR2 SQIVND come from the germline V gene (reference sequence). The CDR3 nucleotides read TGTGCCAGTAGTATGGATACATTGGCTGGGGCCAACGTCCTGACTTTC. This translates into CASSMDTLAGANVLTF.

This clonotype was picked up a small number of times. The genes are TRBV9 and TRBJ2-2; D unresolved. Germline V gene sequence: CDR1 SGDLS, CDR2 YYNGEE. Trimming took off 0 bases at V and 7 bases at J, with 16 bases between the two ends. The CDR3 consists of 16 residues. The CDR3 DNA reads TGTGCCAGCAGCGTAGGTCTGGGGTTCTCATACGGGGAGCTGTTTTTT. Translation gives CASSVGLGFSYGELFF.